The rows below give T cell receptor beta chains drawn from one sample of a study of T cell responses to AZD1222 COVID-19 vaccine. Here immunoSEQ multiplex PCR was the method, and the copy in TCRdb shows in-frame clones only, minus some. The sample holds about 130,000 clones; roughly 93% are singletons and the top ten take 2.5% to 4%. The source was peripheral blood, collected on day 0 of AZD1222 vaccination. The receptors were gathered from an adult in good health. Both conserved end residues are part of each CDR3. A D gene is named only where the DNA matches it firmly. Clone sizes are given selectively: once, few, many, or a class where the clone is expanded.

TRBJ2-1 | once | TRBV7-2 | TRBD2 | TGTGCCAGCAGCGAGATGGGACTAGGGGGGATGGATGAGCAGTTCTTC | CASSEMGLGGMDEQFF
TRBJ1-4 | NA | TRBV3-1/TRBV3-2 | NA | TGTGCCAGCAGCCAAGGTGGAAAACTGTTTTTT | CASSQGGKLFF
TRBJ2-7 | NA | TRBV5-4 | NA | TGTGCCAGCAGCTTGACTAGGGTCCCGGGCGACGAGCAGTACTTC | CASSLTRVPGDEQYF
TRBJ2-1 | NA | TRBV14 | TRBD1 | TGTGCCAGCAGCCCTCTTCCGGGACAGGGAACGGGTGGTGAGCAGTTCTTC | CASSPLPGQGTGGEQFF
TRBJ1-4 | NA | TRBV6-6 | NA | TGTGCCATTCTGGGAGGGGGGCCAACTAATGAAAAACTGTTTTTT | CAILGGGPTNEKLFF
TRBJ2-1 | few | TRBV4-2 | TRBD2 | TGTGCCAGCAGCCAAGGGGATAGCGGGATGGATGAGCAGTTCTTC | CASSQGDSGMDEQFF
TRBJ1-1 | once | TRBV7-2 | NA | TGTGCCAGCAGCTTAGTGGCGGGGGCTGAAGCTTTCTTT | CASSLVAGAEAFF
TRBJ1-2 | NA | TRBV27 | TRBD1 | TGTGCCAGCAGTGCGGGACAGGGGGATACCTATGGCTACACCTTC | CASSAGQGDTYGYTF
TRBJ2-7 | NA | TRBV28 | TRBD2 | TGTGCCAGCAGTACTCTAGCGGGAGGGCTCTACGAGCAGTACTTC | CASSTLAGGLYEQYF
TRBJ2-2 | NA | TRBV14 | NA | TGTGCCAGCAGCCAAGGGCGAGGTTGGCGAACCGGGGAGCTGTTTTTT | CASSQGRGWRTGELFF
TRBJ1-2 | NA | TRBV6-5 | NA | TGTGCCAGCAGTTACCTAGGGGAGGCTAGGGGCTACACCTTC | CASSYLGEARGYTF
TRBJ2-6 | once | TRBV5-6 | NA | TGTGCCAGCAGCAATCTGTTCTCTGGGGCCAACGTCCTGACTTTC | CASSNLFSGANVLTF
TRBJ2-2 | NA | TRBV9 | NA | TGTGCCAGCAGCGCCCCCCGCGGGGCTAACACCGGGGAGCTGTTTTTT | CASSAPRGANTGELFF
TRBJ2-7 | NA | TRBV7-9 | TRBD2 | TGTGCCAGCAGCTCAACGACCGGGGGGAGCTACGAGCAGTACTTC | CASSSTTGGSYEQYF
TRBJ1-2 | NA | TRBV19 | NA | TGTGCCAGTAGTAAGCTACAGGGTACTCATGGCTACACCTTC | CASSKLQGTHGYTF
TRBJ1-2 | NA | TRBV10-3 | NA | TGTGCCATCAGCGTCTGGGAAAACGATGGCTACACCTTC | CAISVWENDGYTF
TRBJ2-1 | NA | TRBV5-1 | TRBD2 | TGCGCCAGCAGCTCGGGATCCGGTGGGACTAGTTACAATGAGCAGTTCTTC | CASSSGSGGTSYNEQFF
TRBJ1-2 | NA | TRBV28 | NA | TGTGCCAGCAGTTTCCCGGGTAGGGGCAACTATGGCTACACCTTC | CASSFPGRGNYGYTF
TRBJ2-4 | once | TRBV7-9 | NA | TGTGCCAGCAGCTTAAGTCATGTGGACATTCAGTACTTC | CASSLSHVDIQYF
TRBJ2-7 | NA | TRBV5-1 | NA | TGCGCCAGCAGCTCTGGGGCCAAGGGCTACGAGCAGTACTTC | CASSSGAKGYEQYF
TRBJ2-3 | NA | TRBV5-6 | TRBD1 | TGTGCCAGCAGCTCCGGACAGGGGGCTGGTACAGATACGCAGTATTTT | CASSSGQGAGTDTQYF
TRBJ1-5 | NA | TRBV19 | NA | TGTGCCAGTAGCTTGTCCTTTGGACAGCTTCGGCCCCAGCATTTT | CASSLSFGQLRPQHF
TRBJ2-7 | NA | TRBV7-2 | NA | TGTGCCAGCAGCTTAGTTAGGCTAGCGAGCTACGAGCAGTACTTC | CASSLVRLASYEQYF
TRBJ1-3 | NA | TRBV29-1 | NA | TGCAGCGTTGACAGTGGAAACACCATATATTTT | CSVDSGNTIYF
TRBJ1-1 | NA | TRBV4-3 | TRBD1 | TGCGCCAGCAGCCGGACTCCGGGACAGGGGGGATGGAACACTGAAGCTTTCTTT | CASSRTPGQGGWNTEAFF
TRBJ2-5 | NA | TRBV6-2/TRBV6-3 | NA | TGTGCCAGCAGTTATAGTGCAGTGAGACAAGAGACCCAGTACTTC | CASSYSAVRQETQYF
TRBJ1-1 | NA | TRBV18 | NA | TGTGCCAGCTCGGGGGGACAGAACACTGAAGCTTTCTTT | CASSGGQNTEAFF